This is a list of T cell receptor beta chains from one sample in a study of CD8 T cell repertoires and HIV-1 epitope variants. Measured with immunoSEQ multiplex PCR; TCRdb has only the in-frame clones, and not every one. This table has about 5,000 clones, 65% to 75% appearing once. These TCRs' antigens remain unknown. The material sequenced was cultured CD8+ T cells derived from PBMCs. The source of these receptors is a male donor with HIV. CDR3s include the opening cysteine and the closing phenylalanine or tryptophan. Fields, in order: J gene, V gene, CDR3 length, CDR3 protein.

TRBJ1-1 TRBV28 13 CASSSGSSPEAFF
TRBJ2-7 TRBV4-2 16 CASSQGVLAGRNEQYF
TRBJ2-7 TRBV25-1 15 CASTGGGRGDYEQYF
TRBJ1-1 TRBV7-2 18 CASSPILAGNYENTEAFF
TRBJ2-7 TRBV27 15 CASSESIGQAYEQYF
TRBJ1-2 TRBV5-1 13 CASRGDELRGYTF
TRBJ1-1 TRBV4-1 13 CASSRLQGEEAFF
TRBJ2-7 TRBV4-2 14 CASSQDLGSYEQYF
TRBJ1-5 TRBV11-2 16 CASSLAPAASNQPQHF
TRBJ2-2 TRBV30 13 CAFLQRATGELFF
TRBJ2-2 TRBV7-6 17 CASSGTSGGPNTGELFF
TRBJ2-1 TRBV7-3 15 CASSRTSGGYNEQFF
TRBJ2-7 TRBV7-9 12 CASSLRAGEQYF
TRBJ2-1 TRBV27 15 CASSPSRQGHGEQFF
TRBJ1-1 TRBV18 14 CASSPFPDNTEAFF
TRBJ2-7 TRBV4-3 13 CASSRILDYEQYF
TRBJ2-1 TRBV15 15 CATSIGTREYNEQFF
TRBJ2-7 TRBV27 14 CASSPGPTSYEQYF
TRBJ2-6 TRBV19 15 CASSLGGAGANVLTF
TRBJ2-1 TRBV7-9 13 CASSPGSADEQFF
TRBJ1-2 TRBV6-5 15 CASSPPGQGAYGYTF
TRBJ2-5 TRBV30 12 CAWSAVRETQYF
TRBJ2-7 TRBV6-5 13 CASRPREGREQYF
TRBJ2-7 TRBV19 12 CATRTGGGEQYF
TRBJ2-7 TRBV5-6 17 CASSSGPWITGTYEQYF